The clone carrying this TCR beta chain appeared many times. Its cognate antigen is unknown. The investigators amplified TCR beta CDR3 regions from RNA transcripts. RT-PCR in the first round (using the HTBI primer set) targeted the TCR CDR3. TCRdb ran MiXCR on the multiplex PCR reads and lists one entry per CDR3 protein. The sample contains more than 300,000 distinct CDR3 sequences, over 11% of which appear only once. The CDR3 covers 15 residues. Germline assignment: CDR1 SGHVS and CDR2 FQNEAQ. Trimming took 2 bases from V and 2 from J, leaving 11 bases between them. Diagnosis rested on symptoms, serum thyroxine and TRAb, thyroid ultrasound, and orbital computed tomography. Out of about 10 ml of fresh peripheral blood came the PBMCs. These data belong to a study of T cells in Graves' hyperthyroidism and ophthalmopathy. Study-wide results and limits: Clonotypes that were expanded in thyroid above 0.001 mostly appeared in blood too. In the analysis, a 13 V-J model separated ophthalmopathy from stable hyperthyroidism.

Source material: blood. V usage is TRBV7-8 and J usage is TRBJ2-3; D might be TRBD1 or TRBD2, each matching 5 bases. This TCR came from a woman aged 55-75 years with Graves' hyperthyroidism. CDR3 sequence: CASSLMTAVTDTQYF. CDR3 coding DNA: TGTGCCAGCAGCTTAATGACAGCGGTCACAGATACGCAGTATTTT.